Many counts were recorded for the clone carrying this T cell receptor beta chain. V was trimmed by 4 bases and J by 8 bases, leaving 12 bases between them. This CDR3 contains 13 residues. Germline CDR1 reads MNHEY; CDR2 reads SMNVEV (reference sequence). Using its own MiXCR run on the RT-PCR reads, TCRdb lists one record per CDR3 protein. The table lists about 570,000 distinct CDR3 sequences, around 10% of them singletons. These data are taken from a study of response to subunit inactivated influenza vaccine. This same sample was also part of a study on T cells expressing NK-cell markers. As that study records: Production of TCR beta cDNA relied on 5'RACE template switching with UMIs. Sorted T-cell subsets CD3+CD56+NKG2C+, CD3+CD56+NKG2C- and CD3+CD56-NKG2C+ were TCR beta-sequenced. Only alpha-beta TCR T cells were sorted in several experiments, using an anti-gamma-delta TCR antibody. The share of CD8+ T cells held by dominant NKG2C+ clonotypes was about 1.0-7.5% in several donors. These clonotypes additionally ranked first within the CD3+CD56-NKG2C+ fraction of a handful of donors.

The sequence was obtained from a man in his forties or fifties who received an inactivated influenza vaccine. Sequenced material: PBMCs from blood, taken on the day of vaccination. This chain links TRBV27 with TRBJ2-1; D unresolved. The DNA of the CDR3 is TGTGCCAGCAGTTACGGGTTAGGCTATGAGCAGTTCTTC. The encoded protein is CASSYGLGYEQFF.